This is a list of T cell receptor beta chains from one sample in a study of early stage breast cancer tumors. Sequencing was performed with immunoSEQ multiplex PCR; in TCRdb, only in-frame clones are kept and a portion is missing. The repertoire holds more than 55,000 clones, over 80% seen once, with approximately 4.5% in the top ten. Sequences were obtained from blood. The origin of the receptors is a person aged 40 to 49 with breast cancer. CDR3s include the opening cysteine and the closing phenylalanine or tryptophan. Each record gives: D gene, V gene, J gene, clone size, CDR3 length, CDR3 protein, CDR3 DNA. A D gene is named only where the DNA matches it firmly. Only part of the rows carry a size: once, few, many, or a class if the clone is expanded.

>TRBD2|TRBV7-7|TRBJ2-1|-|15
CASSLKLAGGNEQFF
TGTGCTAGCAGCTTAAAACTAGCGGGAGGCAATGAGCAGTTCTTC
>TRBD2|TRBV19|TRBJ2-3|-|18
CASSKSLAGASGADTQYF
TGTGCCAGTAGTAAGTCGCTAGCGGGAGCCTCAGGCGCAGATACGCAGTATTTT
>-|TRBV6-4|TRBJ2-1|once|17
CASSDEYPGRSYNEQFF
TGTGCCAGCAGTGACGAATACCCTGGTCGCTCCTACAATGAGCAGTTCTTC
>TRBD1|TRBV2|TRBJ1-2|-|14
CASSVAGQNYGYTF
TGTGCCAGCAGTGTAGCGGGACAGAACTATGGCTACACCTTC
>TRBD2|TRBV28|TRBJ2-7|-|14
CASRRSGSSYEQYF
TGTGCCAGCAGAAGAAGCGGGAGTAGTTACGAGCAGTACTTC
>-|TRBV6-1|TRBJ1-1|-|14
CASILQGGNTEAFF
TGTGCCAGCATTCTACAGGGAGGGAACACTGAAGCTTTCTTT
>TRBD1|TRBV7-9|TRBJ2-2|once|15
CASSLADRRTGELFF
TGTGCCAGCAGCTTAGCGGACAGGCGAACCGGGGAGCTGTTTTTT
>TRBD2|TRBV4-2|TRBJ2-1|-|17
CASSLTSGSDPYNEQFF
TGTGCCAGCAGCCTGACTAGCGGGAGCGACCCCTACAATGAGCAGTTCTTC
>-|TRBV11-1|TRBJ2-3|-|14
CASSLVGGADTQYF
TGTGCCAGCAGCTTAGTTGGGGGTGCAGATACGCAGTATTTT
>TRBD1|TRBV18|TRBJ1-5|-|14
CASSPQGADQPQHF
TGTGCCAGCTCACCTCAGGGGGCGGATCAGCCCCAGCATTTT
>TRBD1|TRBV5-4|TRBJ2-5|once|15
CASSSRGQGEVTQYF
TGTGCCAGCAGCTCTCGGGGACAGGGGGAAGTGACCCAGTACTTC
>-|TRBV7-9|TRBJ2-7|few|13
CASSIGNSYEQYF
TGTGCCAGCAGCATCGGGAACTCCTACGAGCAGTACTTC
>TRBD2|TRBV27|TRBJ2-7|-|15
CASRGLAGAFYEQYF
TGTGCCAGCAGAGGTCTAGCGGGAGCGTTCTACGAGCAGTACTTC
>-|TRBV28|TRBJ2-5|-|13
CASSRLLGETQYF
TGTGCCAGCAGCCGACTCCTGGGGGAGACCCAGTACTTC
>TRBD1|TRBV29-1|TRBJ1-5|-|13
CSVEVQGGQPQHF
TGCAGCGTTGAAGTTCAGGGGGGTCAGCCCCAGCATTTT
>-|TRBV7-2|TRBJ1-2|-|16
CASSLFRGGQNYGYTF
TGTGCCAGCAGTCTCTTTAGAGGGGGTCAGAACTATGGCTACACCTTC
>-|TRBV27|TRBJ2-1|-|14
CASSLKGARNEQFF
TGTGCCAGCAGTTTAAAAGGGGCGCGAAATGAGCAGTTCTTC
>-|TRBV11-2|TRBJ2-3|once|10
CASRGDTQYF
TGTGCCAGCAGAGGGGATACGCAGTATTTT
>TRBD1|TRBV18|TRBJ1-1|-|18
CASSPITGTGFGRAEAFF
TGTGCCAGCTCACCGATTACCGGGACAGGGTTCGGTCGTGCTGAAGCTTTCTTT
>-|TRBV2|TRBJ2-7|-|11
CASSEVEGQYF
TGTGCCAGCAGTGAAGTGGAGGGGCAGTACTTC
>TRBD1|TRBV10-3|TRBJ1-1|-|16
CAISGETGLGPTEAFF
TGTGCCATCAGTGGAGAGACAGGGTTGGGTCCCACTGAAGCTTTCTTT
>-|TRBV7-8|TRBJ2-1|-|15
CASSFFQGRMNEQFF
TGTGCCAGCAGCTTCTTTCAGGGGCGGATGAATGAGCAGTTCTTC
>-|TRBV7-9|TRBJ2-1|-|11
CASSLANEQFF
TGTGCCAGCAGCTTAGCGAATGAGCAGTTCTTC
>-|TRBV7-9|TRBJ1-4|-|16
CASSSPRDWTNEKLFF
TGTGCCAGCAGCTCTCCTAGGGACTGGACTAATGAAAAACTGTTTTTT
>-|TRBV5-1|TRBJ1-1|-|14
CASRPGATGLEAFF
TGCGCCAGCAGACCCGGGGCTACAGGGCTTGAAGCTTTCTTT
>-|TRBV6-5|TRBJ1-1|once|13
CASSLSLNTEAFF
TGTGCCAGCAGCCTATCCCTGAACACTGAAGCTTTCTTT
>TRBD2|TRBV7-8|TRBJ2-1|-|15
CASSQGLAGESEQFF
TGTGCCAGCAGCCAGGGACTAGCGGGAGAGAGTGAGCAGTTCTTC
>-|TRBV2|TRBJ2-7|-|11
CASVKFYEQYF
TGTGCCAGCGTCAAATTCTACGAGCAGTACTTC
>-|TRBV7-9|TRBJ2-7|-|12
CASSLEVYEQYF
TGTGCCAGCAGCTTAGAAGTCTACGAGCAGTACTTC
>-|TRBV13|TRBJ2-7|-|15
CASSLAQVSSYEQYF
TGTGCCAGCAGCTTAGCACAGGTTAGCTCCTACGAGCAGTACTTC
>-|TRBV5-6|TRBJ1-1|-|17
CASSYPSGSGKNAEAFF
TGTGCCAGCAGCTACCCCTCAGGGAGCGGAAAGAATGCTGAAGCTTTCTTT
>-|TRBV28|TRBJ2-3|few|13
CASSDGASDTQYF
TGTGCCAGCAGTGACGGAGCGTCAGATACGCAGTATTTT
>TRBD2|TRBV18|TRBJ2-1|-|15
CASSPRLAVDNEQFF
TGTGCCAGCTCACCAAGACTAGCGGTAGACAATGAGCAGTTCTTC
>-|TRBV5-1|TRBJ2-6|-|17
CASSLRGLQSGANVLTF
TGCGCCAGCAGCTTGAGGGGACTTCAGTCTGGGGCCAACGTCCTGACTTTC
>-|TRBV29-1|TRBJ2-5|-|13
CSVDLGTQETQYF
TGCAGCGTTGATCTGGGAACCCAAGAGACCCAGTACTTC
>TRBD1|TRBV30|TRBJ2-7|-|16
CAWSVGTVASKDEQYF
TGTGCCTGGAGTGTAGGGACAGTCGCCTCGAAGGACGAGCAGTACTTC
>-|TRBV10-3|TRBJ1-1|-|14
CAIGGSKPNTEAFF
TGTGCCATCGGGGGGTCCAAGCCGAACACTGAAGCTTTCTTT
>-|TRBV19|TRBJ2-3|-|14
CASSMQATTDTQYF
TGTGCCAGTAGTATGCAGGCTACCACAGATACGCAGTATTTT
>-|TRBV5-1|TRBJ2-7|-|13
CASSLVVSGEQYF
TGCGCCAGCAGCTTGGTGGTCAGCGGCGAGCAGTACTTC
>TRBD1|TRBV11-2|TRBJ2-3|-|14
CASSSGQGTDTQYF
TGTGCCAGCAGCTCGGGACAGGGTACAGATACGCAGTATTTT
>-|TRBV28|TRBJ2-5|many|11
CASSSLETQYF
TGTGCCAGCAGTTCACTAGAGACCCAGTACTTC
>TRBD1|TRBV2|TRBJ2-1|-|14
CASRDREPYNEQFF
TGTGCCAGCAGGGACAGGGAACCCTACAATGAGCAGTTCTTC
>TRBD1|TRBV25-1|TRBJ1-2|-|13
CASSEGGQGSYTF
TGTGCCAGCAGTGAAGGGGGACAGGGAAGCTACACCTTC
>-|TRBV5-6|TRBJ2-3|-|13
CASSLGPTDTQYF
TGTGCCAGCAGCCTCGGTCCCACAGATACGCAGTATTTT
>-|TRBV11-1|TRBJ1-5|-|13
CASSPGYGQPQHF
TGTGCCAGCAGCCCCGGATATGGGCAGCCCCAGCATTTT
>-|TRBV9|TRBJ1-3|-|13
CASSEGAGNTIYF
TGTGCCAGCAGCGAGGGCGCTGGAAACACCATATATTTT